This is a list of T cell receptor beta chains from one sample in a study of blood T cell repertoires in COVID-19. Here immunoSEQ multiplex PCR was the method, and the copy in TCRdb shows in-frame clones only, minus some. In the table there are about 68,000 clones, approximately 85% of which are singletons. The specimen sequenced was peripheral blood. These TCRs come from a man aged 45 to 65 with acute or convalescent COVID-19. CDR3s include the opening cysteine and the closing phenylalanine or tryptophan. A D gene is named only where the DNA matches it firmly. A clone size is listed for some rows: how often the clone was seen (once, few, many), or a class if it is expanded.

v_call	d_call	clone_size	j_call	cdr3_aa	cdr3_nt
TRBV4-1	TRBD1	.	TRBJ2-2	CASSHRDRGTGELFF	TGCGCCAGCAGCCACCGGGACAGGGGGACCGGGGAGCTGTTTTTT
TRBV11-2	.	.	TRBJ2-3	CASSLGRDTQYF	TGTGCCAGCAGCTTAGGTCGAGATACGCAGTATTTT
TRBV4-2	TRBD2	once	TRBJ2-1	CASSQGLAGGERVF	TGTGCCAGCAGCCAGGGACTAGCGGGGGGGGAGCGGGTCTTC
TRBV5-1	.	.	TRBJ1-2	CASSLRSDYGYTF	TGCGCCAGCAGCTTGCGAAGCGACTATGGCTACACCTTC
TRBV11-3	.	.	TRBJ2-1	CASSLRAGTNEQFF	TGTGCCAGCAGCTTAAGAGCAGGGACTAATGAGCAGTTCTTC
TRBV18	.	.	TRBJ1-3	CASSPPPGPGGATGNTIYF	TGTGCCAGCTCACCACCGCCGGGCCCAGGAGGAGCAACGGGAAACACCATATATTTT
TRBV5-6	.	.	TRBJ1-4	CASSLGAMREKLFF	TGTGCCAGCAGCTTGGGGGCTATGCGTGAAAAACTGTTTTTT
TRBV2	TRBD1	few	TRBJ2-1	CASSGTGGDEQFF	TGTGCCAGCAGCGGTACAGGGGGAGATGAGCAGTTCTTC
TRBV29-1	.	.	TRBJ2-7	CSVEVVGGSSYEQYF	TGCAGCGTTGAAGTCGTCGGAGGCAGCTCCTACGAGCAGTACTTC
TRBV21-1	.	.	TRBJ2-2	CASSNGGGSGTGELFF	TGTGCCAGCAGCAACGGGGGGGGATCAGGCACCGGGGAGCTGTTTTTT
TRBV7-2	TRBD1	.	TRBJ1-1	CASSPPGTGGNVNTEAFF	TGTGCCAGCAGCCCACCCGGGACAGGGGGAAACGTGAACACTGAAGCTTTCTTT
TRBV27	TRBD1	.	TRBJ2-7	CASSLRQGRSYEQYF	TGTGCCAGCAGTTTACGACAGGGCAGATCCTACGAGCAGTACTTC
TRBV4-1	TRBD1	.	TRBJ1-1	CASSETQGAWEAFF	TGCGCCAGCAGCGAAACACAGGGGGCTTGGGAAGCTTTCTTT
TRBV2	.	.	TRBJ1-2	CASRRDTGDDGYTF	TGTGCCAGCAGGAGGGACACCGGTGACGATGGCTACACCTTC
TRBV7-3	.	.	TRBJ2-1	CASSKTDSFSYNEQFF	TGTGCCAGCAGCAAAACGGACAGTTTCTCCTACAATGAGCAGTTCTTC
TRBV9	.	few	TRBJ1-3	CASGRGSGNTIYF	TGTGCCAGCGGGAGAGGGAGTGGAAACACCATATATTTT
TRBV7-3	.	.	TRBJ1-1	CASSLIGGKTEAFF	TGTGCCAGCAGCTTAATTGGGGGGAAGACTGAAGCTTTCTTT
TRBV4-1	TRBD1	.	TRBJ1-5	CASSQDLGDRLDSNQPQHF	TGCGCCAGCAGCCAAGATCTTGGGGACAGACTTGATAGCAATCAGCCCCAGCATTTT
TRBV24-1	.	.	TRBJ1-4	CATSPPGQGNEKLFF	TGTGCCACCAGCCCTCCGGGACAAGGCAATGAAAAACTGTTTTTT
TRBV4-2	.	.	TRBJ1-1	CASSPRTGPEAFF	TGTGCCAGCAGCCCCCGTACAGGGCCAGAAGCTTTCTTT
TRBV5-1	.	.	TRBJ2-2	CASGPGTPMNTGELFF	TGCGCCAGCGGCCCCGGGACACCAATGAACACCGGGGAGCTGTTTTTT
TRBV2	.	.	TRBJ1-6	CASMGGNSPLHF	TGTGCCAGCATGGGGGGAAATTCACCCCTCCACTTT
TRBV19	TRBD1	.	TRBJ2-1	CASSLQTPGQGEGEQFF	TGTGCCAGTAGTCTGCAGACTCCGGGACAGGGGGAGGGGGAGCAGTTCTTC
TRBV6-5	.	.	TRBJ2-7	CASGSTYEQYF	TGTGCCAGCGGCTCAACCTACGAGCAGTACTTC
TRBV27	TRBD2	once	TRBJ2-2	CASSLGGSGELFF	TGTGCCAGCAGCCTGGGGGGGTCCGGGGAGCTGTTTTTT
TRBV19	TRBD1	.	TRBJ1-1	CASRGLNTEAFF	TGTGCCTCGAGGGGGCTGAACACTGAAGCTTTCTTT
TRBV24-1	.	.	TRBJ1-2	CATSSRVGYGYTF	TGTGCCACCAGTAGTCGAGTCGGCTATGGCTACACCTTC
TRBV28	.	once	TRBJ1-4	CASSFSQGRSNEKLFF	TGTGCCAGCAGTTTTTCCCAGGGCAGGTCTAATGAAAAACTGTTTTTT